The subject of this entry is one TCR beta chain. TCRdb's table, derived via immunoSEQ multiplex PCR, lists solely in-frame clones and lacks some. The data contain about 55,000 clones, 80% of them singletons. This entry comes from a study of OX40 agonist ivuxolimab in advanced cancers. The TCR originated in an adult with an advanced solid tumor such as melanoma, head and neck, liver or kidney cancer. The source was CD4+ or CD8+ T cells sorted from blood, collected in a trial of the OX40 agonist ivuxolimab.

The CDR3 sequence is CASSYPDGNSPLHF. As DNA, the CDR3 is TGTGCCAGCAGTTACCCGGACGGTAATTCACCCCTCCACTTT. The J gene is TRBJ1-6, the V gene TRBV6-6; D is unresolved. Germline V lookup: CDR1 MNHNY, CDR2 SVGAGI (reference sequence). The CDR3 spans 14 residues. Trimming pared 2 bases from V and 6 bases from J, leaving 8 bases between.